Listed here are 14 T cell receptor beta chains from one sample, sequenced in a study of post-analysis software for immune sequencing data. Study-level results: The five TRBV segments detected at higher frequency in patients than in controls included TRBV5-6, TRBV5-1 and TRBV20-1.

Each TCR beta cDNA library carried unique molecular identifiers. TCRdb re-analysed the PCR reads in MiXCR, keeping a single row per CDR3 protein. The repertoire consists of about 810,000 distinct CDR3 sequences, with about 53% occurring once and the leading ten covering roughly 4.4%. For these TCRs, the target antigens are not known. The sequenced material came from blood. These receptors were collected from a girl aged 10 to 17 with multiple sclerosis.

This clonotype was observed a few times. J is TRBJ2-3 and V is TRBV7-3, with D possibly matching TRBD1 (6 bases). CDR1 is SGHTA, CDR2 FQGTGA, per germline. The CDR3 has 16 residues. V was trimmed by 1 base and J by 0 bases, leaving 11 bases between them. The CDR3 is CASSLKGGASTDTQYF. The CDR3 DNA sequence: TGTGCCAGCAGCTTAAAAGGGGGAGCTAGCACAGATACGCAGTATTTT.

This sequence joins TRBV5-1 and TRBJ1-1; D might be TRBD1 (6 bases). V was pared by 0 bases and J by 0 bases, with 12 bases between. CDR1 is SGHRS, CDR2 YFSETQ, per germline. The CDR3 loop spans 16 amino acids. In DNA form, the CDR3 reads TGCGCCAGCAGCTTGGTCCCACAGGGTATGAACACTGAAGCTTTCTTT. This encodes CASSLVPQGMNTEAFF.

The CDR3: CASRTGATGELFF. CDR3 DNA sequence: TGCGCCAGCCGTACAGGGGCAACCGGGGAGCTGTTTTTT. The chain couples TRBV5-1 to TRBJ2-2, with 7 bases matching TRBD1. Germline V gene data show CDR1 as SGHRS and CDR2 as YFSETQ. CDR3 length: 13 residues. Germline trimming cut 7 bases from V and 5 bases from J; bases unmatched to any gene: 5.

V is TRBV12-3 or TRBV12-4 and J is TRBJ2-1; D might be TRBD1 or TRBD2, each matching 5 bases. This CDR3 comprises 17 residues. The V end was cut by 3 bases, the J end by 4 bases, with 19 bases between. The CDR3, as DNA: TGTGCCAGCAGTTTGGACGGGGCCAGGGTAGGGTACAATGAGCAGTTCTTC. Amino acids: CASSLDGARVGYNEQFF.

The chain carries TRBV6-1 and TRBJ2-1, with TRBD2 matching 14 bases. The junction had 16 bases not matched to a gene; V was cut back by 6 bases and J by 3 bases. CDR3 length: 20 amino acids. The germline V gene has CDR1 MNHNS and CDR2 SASEGT. The CDR3 nucleotides read TGTGCCAGCAGCTTCCCCTCCGGGACTAGCGGGAGTAGGAGCTACAATGAGCAGTTCTTC. Amino acids: CASSFPSGTSGSRSYNEQFF.

There are a few counts of this clonotype. This chain uses TRBV20-1 with TRBJ1-5, with D perhaps matching TRBD1 (5 bases). CDR1 and CDR2 (germline): DFQATT, SNEGSKA (reference sequence). The V gene lost 0 bases and the J gene lost 6 bases, with 18 bases spanning the gap. The CDR3 length is 16 residues. CDR3 protein: CSARDPQGGTSQPQHF. CDR3 nucleotide sequence: TGCAGTGCTAGAGACCCTCAGGGAGGGACTTCTCAGCCCCAGCATTTT.

This clonotype has only a few counts. This chain joins TRBV7-9 and TRBJ1-4; a possible D gene is TRBD1 (6 bases). Between the trimmed V and J ends, which lost 5 bases and 7 bases, there was a span of 17 bases. The CDR3 has 15 amino acids. Germline V gene lookup returns CDR1 SEHNR and CDR2 FQNEAQ (reference sequence). CDR3 protein: CASSLGRGLIEKLFF. The CDR3 DNA reads TGTGCCAGCAGCCTCGGGCGGGGGCTAATTGAAAAACTGTTTTTT.

Here the CDR3 DNA reads TGTGCCAGCAGTTTAGCCCTGGCCTACCAAGAGACCCAGTACTTC. Translation: CASSLALAYQETQYF. The rearrangement joins TRBV12-3 or TRBV12-4 to TRBJ2-5; no definite D call. V shed 0 bases and J shed 0 bases, with 8 bases lying between them. The CDR3 sequence is 15 residues long.

The gene calls are TRBV7-6 and TRBJ2-7; 8 nucleotides align to TRBD1. The CDR3 has 15 amino acids. CDR1 SGHVS and CDR2 FNYEAQ come from the germline V gene. The V segment lost 6 bases and the J segment 0 bases; nucleotides outside the gene matches: 7. The CDR3 region is CASSLDRAHSYEQYF. The CDR3, as DNA: TGTGCCAGCAGTTTGGACAGGGCCCACTCCTACGAGCAGTACTTC.

The chain is built from TRBV15 and TRBJ1-1, with 10 bases aligning to TRBD1. Germline V gene lookup returns CDR1 LNHNV and CDR2 YYDKDF (reference sequence). The ends lost 5 bases at V and 0 bases at J; junction bases unmatched: 9. The length of the CDR3 is 17 residues. DNA of the CDR3: TGTGCCACCAGCTCGCCCGGGACAGGGGCCATGAACACTGAAGCTTTCTTT. This translates into CATSSPGTGAMNTEAFF.

This clonotype was seen a handful of times. This chain's CDR3 is CASSEGGKGEQYF. CDR3 nucleotide sequence: TGCGCCAGCAGTGAGGGGGGAAAGGGTGAGCAGTACTTC. V usage is TRBV10-1 and J usage is TRBJ2-5; perhaps D is TRBD1 or TRBD2 (5 bases each). Trimming removed 2 bases at V and 11 bases at J, with 15 bases between. Per germline, CDR1 WNHNN and CDR2 SYGVQD (reference sequence). The CDR3 has 13 amino acids.

The rearrangement links TRBV4-2 to TRBJ2-1; 7 positions match TRBD2. Germline lookup yields CDR1 LGHNA and CDR2 YNFKEQ. The trim removed 5 bases at V and 0 bases at J, leaving 7 bases unmatched. CDR3 length: 16 amino acids. The CDR3 is CASSTDGGSSYNEQFF. DNA for the CDR3: TGTGCCAGCAGCACTGACGGGGGGAGCTCCTACAATGAGCAGTTCTTC.

V usage is TRBV5-1 and J usage is TRBJ2-1, with D possibly being TRBD1 or TRBD2 (6 bases each). The CDR3 totals 15 residues. The germline CDR1 and CDR2 sequences are SGHRS and YFSETQ. V was shortened by 4 bases and J by 0 bases, with 11 bases between the two germline ends. The CDR3 loop is CASSPGASSYNEQFF. The CDR3 nucleotides are TGCGCCAGCAGCCCGGGGGCTAGCTCCTACAATGAGCAGTTCTTC.

The chain recombines TRBV20-1 with TRBJ2-5; D remains unclear. CDR3 length equals 13 residues. Trimming stripped 5 bases from V and 5 bases from J, with 15 bases between. The germline V gene has CDR1 DFQATT and CDR2 SNEGSKA (reference sequence). CDR3 protein: CSAHLLRSETQYF. CDR3 nucleotides: TGCAGTGCTCACCTTCTGCGTAGCGAGACCCAGTACTTC.